This TCR beta chain was found in a study of neoadjuvant nivolumab and ipilimumab in lung cancer. The method was immunoSEQ multiplex PCR; TCRdb's version includes in-frame clones alone and lacks a portion of them. This sample has tens of thousands of clones, with roughly 89% found just once. The germline gives CDR1 MNHNS, CDR2 SASEGT. Trimming at V came to 3 bases and at J to 7 bases, leaving 9 bases not matched to a gene. The CDR3 runs to 16 residues. The rearrangement joins TRBV6-1 to TRBJ2-1, with 10 nucleotides matching TRBD2. The sample here was blood, taken before neoadjuvant nivolumab, alone or with ipilimumab. This TCR was recovered from an adult with non-small cell lung cancer. Some clones in this sample may be carry-over from other donors' samples. CDR3: CASSEFSGRTVNEQFF. CDR3 DNA sequence: TGTGCCAGCAGTGAGTTTAGCGGGAGGACGGTAAATGAGCAGTTCTTC.